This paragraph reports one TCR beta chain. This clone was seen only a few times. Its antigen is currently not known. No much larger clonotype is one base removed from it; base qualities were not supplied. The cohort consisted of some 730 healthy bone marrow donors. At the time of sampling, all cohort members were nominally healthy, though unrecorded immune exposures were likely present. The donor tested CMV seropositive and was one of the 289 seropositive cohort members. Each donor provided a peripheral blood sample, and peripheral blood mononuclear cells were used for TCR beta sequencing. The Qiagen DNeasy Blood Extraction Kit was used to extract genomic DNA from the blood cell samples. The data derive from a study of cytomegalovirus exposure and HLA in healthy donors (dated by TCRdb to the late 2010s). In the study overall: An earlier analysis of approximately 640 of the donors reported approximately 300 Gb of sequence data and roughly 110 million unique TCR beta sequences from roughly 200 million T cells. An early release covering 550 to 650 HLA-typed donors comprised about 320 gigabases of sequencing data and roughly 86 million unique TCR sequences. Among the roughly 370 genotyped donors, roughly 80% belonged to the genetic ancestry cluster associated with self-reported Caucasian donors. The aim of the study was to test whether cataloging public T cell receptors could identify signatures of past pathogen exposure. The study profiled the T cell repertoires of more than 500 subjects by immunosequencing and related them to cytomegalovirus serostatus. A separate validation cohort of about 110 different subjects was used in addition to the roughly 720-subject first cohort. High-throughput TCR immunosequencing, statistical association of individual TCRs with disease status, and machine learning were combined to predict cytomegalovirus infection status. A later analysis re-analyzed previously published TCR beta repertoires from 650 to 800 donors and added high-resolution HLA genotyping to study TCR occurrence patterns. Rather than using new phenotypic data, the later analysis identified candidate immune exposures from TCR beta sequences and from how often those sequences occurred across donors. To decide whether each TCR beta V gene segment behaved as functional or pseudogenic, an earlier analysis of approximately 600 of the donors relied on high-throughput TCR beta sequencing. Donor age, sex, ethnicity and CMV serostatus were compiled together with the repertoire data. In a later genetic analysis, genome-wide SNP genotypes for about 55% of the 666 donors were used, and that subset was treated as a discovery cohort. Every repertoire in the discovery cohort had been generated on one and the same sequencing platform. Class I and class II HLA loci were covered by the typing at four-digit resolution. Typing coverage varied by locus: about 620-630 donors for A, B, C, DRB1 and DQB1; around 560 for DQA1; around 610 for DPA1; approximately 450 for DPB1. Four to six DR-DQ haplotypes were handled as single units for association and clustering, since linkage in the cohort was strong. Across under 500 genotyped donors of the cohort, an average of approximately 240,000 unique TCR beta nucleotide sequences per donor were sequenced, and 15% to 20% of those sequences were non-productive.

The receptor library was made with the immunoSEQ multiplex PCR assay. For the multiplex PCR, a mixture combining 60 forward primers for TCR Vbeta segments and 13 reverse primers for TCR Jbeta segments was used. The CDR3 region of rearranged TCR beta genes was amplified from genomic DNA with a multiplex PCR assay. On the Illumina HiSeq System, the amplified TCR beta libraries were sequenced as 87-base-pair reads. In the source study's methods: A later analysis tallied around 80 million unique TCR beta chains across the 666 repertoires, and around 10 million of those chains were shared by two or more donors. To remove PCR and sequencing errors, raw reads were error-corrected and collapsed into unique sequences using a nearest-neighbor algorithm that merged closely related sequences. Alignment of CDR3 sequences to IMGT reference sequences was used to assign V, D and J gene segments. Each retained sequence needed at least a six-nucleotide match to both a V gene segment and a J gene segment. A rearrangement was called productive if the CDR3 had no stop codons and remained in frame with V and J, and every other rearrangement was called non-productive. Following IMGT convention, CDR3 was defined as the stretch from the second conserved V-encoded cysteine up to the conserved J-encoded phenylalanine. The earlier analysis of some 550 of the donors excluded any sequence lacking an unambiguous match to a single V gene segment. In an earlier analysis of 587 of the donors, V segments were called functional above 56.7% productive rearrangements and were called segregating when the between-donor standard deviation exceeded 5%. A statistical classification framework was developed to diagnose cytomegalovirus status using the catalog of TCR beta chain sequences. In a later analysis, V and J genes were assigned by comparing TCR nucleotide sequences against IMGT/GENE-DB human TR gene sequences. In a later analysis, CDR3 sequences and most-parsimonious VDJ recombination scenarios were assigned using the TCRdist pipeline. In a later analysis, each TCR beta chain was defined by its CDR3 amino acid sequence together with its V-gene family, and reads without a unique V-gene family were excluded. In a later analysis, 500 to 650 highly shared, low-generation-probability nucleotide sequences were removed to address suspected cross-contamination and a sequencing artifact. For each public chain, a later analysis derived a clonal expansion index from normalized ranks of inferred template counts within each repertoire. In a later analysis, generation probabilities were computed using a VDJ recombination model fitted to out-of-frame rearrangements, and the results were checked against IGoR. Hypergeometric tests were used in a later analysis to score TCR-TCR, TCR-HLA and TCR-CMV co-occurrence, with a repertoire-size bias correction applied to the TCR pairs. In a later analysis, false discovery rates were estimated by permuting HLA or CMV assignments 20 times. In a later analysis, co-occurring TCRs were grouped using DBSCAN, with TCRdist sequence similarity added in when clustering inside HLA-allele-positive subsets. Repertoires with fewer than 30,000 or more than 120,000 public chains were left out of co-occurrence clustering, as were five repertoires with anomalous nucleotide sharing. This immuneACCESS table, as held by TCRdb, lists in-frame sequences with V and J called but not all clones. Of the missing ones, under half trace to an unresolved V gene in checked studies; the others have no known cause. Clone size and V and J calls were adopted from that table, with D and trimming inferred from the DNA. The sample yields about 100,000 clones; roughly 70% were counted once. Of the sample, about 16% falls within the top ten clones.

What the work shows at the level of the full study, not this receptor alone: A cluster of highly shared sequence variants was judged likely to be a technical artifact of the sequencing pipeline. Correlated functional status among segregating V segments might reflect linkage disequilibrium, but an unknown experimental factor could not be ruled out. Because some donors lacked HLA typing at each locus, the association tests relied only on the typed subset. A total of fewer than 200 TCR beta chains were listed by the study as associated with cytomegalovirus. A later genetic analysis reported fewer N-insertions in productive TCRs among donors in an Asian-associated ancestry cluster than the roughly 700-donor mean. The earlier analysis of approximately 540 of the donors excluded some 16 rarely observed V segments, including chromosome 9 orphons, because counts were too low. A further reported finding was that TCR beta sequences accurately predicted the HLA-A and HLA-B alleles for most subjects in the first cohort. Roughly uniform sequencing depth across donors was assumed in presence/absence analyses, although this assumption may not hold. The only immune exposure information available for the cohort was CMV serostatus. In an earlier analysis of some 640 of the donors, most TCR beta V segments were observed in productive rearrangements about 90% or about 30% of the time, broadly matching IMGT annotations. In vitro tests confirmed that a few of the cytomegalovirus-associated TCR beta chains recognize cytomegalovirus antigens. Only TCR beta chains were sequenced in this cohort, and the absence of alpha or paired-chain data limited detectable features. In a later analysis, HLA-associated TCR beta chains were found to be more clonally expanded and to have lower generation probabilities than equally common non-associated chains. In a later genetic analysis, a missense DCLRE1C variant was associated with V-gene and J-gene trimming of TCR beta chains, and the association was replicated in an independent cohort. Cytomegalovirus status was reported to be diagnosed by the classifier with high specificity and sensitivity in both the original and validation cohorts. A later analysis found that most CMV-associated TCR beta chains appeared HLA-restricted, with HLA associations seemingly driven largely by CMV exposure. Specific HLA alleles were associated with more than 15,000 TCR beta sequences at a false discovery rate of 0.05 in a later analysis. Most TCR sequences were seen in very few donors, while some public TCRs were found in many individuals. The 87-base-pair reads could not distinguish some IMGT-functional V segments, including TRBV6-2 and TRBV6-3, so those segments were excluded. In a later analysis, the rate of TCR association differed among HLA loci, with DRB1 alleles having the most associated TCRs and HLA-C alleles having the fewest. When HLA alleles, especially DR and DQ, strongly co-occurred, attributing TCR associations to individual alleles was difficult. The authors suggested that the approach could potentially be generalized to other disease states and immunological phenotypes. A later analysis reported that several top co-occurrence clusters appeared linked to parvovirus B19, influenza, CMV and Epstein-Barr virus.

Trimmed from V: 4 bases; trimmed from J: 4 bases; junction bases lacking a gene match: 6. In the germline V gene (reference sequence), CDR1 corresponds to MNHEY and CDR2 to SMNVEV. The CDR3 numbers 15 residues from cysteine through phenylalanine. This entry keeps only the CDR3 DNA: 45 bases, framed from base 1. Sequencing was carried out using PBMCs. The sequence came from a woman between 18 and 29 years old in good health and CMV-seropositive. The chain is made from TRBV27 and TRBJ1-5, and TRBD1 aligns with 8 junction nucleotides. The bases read TGTGCCAGCAGTTCGTCAGGGGGCTGGAATCAGCCCCAGCATTTT. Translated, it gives CASSSSGGWNQPQHF.